This entry lists 22 T cell receptor beta chains sequenced from one sample in a study of OX40 agonist ivuxolimab in advanced cancers. TCRdb keeps only in-frame clones here, not all; method: immunoSEQ multiplex PCR. Found here are approximately 70,000 clones, roughly 80% of them singletons; the top ten hold 0.85% to 1.3%. The source material was CD4+ or CD8+ T cells sorted from blood, sampled in a trial of the OX40 agonist ivuxolimab. The receptor set was obtained from an adult with an advanced solid tumor such as melanoma, head and neck, liver or kidney cancer.

The chain combines TRBV15 with TRBJ2-7; no clear D gene. Trimming took 0 bases from V and 0 from J, leaving 0 bases between them. This CDR3 spans 12 amino acids. Germline V CDR1 and CDR2: LNHNV, YYDKDF (reference sequence). The CDR3 DNA reads TGTGCCACCAGCAGAGACTCCTACGAGCAGTACTTC. The encoded protein is CATSRDSYEQYF.

This chain uses TRBV19 with TRBJ2-7; D may correspond to TRBD1 or TRBD2 (5 bases each). CDR3 size: 16 residues. Per the germline V gene, CDR1 is LNHDA and CDR2 is SQIVND (reference sequence). Trimming pared 4 bases from V and 7 bases from J, leaving 23 bases between. The CDR3, as DNA: TGTGCCAGTAGTACCAGCTCGGGACGACCCAGAGGAGAGCAGTACTTC. It translates to CASSTSSGRPRGEQYF.

This chain links TRBV28 with TRBJ1-1, with 8 positions matching TRBD1. The V gene's germline CDR1 is MDHEN and CDR2 SYDVKM. This CDR3 has 14 amino acids. After removal of 7 bases from V and 1 base from J, the junction contained 5 bases not matched to a gene. CDR3 nucleotide sequence: TGTGCCAGCAATACAGGGGGTGGGAACACTGAAGCTTTCTTT. Translation: CASNTGGGNTEAFF.

V is TRBV7-6 and J is TRBJ2-5; either TRBD1 or TRBD2 may fit D (5 bases each). Germline V gene data show CDR1 as SGHVS and CDR2 as FNYEAQ. Trimming cost V 5 bases and J 9 bases, with 25 bases left between them. The CDR3 loop spans 16 amino acids. The DNA for the CDR3 is TGTGCCAGCAGCCGCTTCGCGTGGGGACCTCAACAGGCCCAGTACTTC. It yields the protein CASSRFAWGPQQAQYF.

The chain carries TRBV29-1 and TRBJ2-7; the D is unclear. V was cut by 4 bases and J by 0 bases, with 7 bases left in between. This CDR3 comprises 12 residues. CDR1 and CDR2 from the germline V gene are SQVTM and ANQGSEA. DNA of the CDR3: TGCAGCGTTGCTGCTAGCTCCTACGAGCAGTACTTC. It specifies CSVAASSYEQYF.

The J gene is TRBJ1-2, the V gene TRBV28; D is ambiguous. This CDR3 is 14 amino acids long. Trimming pared 1 base from V and 7 bases from J, leaving 13 bases between. From germline, CDR1 is MDHEN and CDR2 SYDVKM. The CDR3 bases are TGTGCCAGCAGTTTATCGTTTGGGGAAGGTGGCTACACCTTC. Its protein product is CASSLSFGEGGYTF.

The chain uses TRBV18 and TRBJ2-5; 9 bases align to TRBD2. The CDR3 sequence is 15 residues long. The V segment lost 1 base and the J segment 5 bases; nucleotides outside the gene matches: 5. CDR1 KGHSH and CDR2 LQKENI come from the germline V gene. The CDR3 region is CASSPLAGVEETQYF. CDR3 in DNA: TGTGCCAGCTCACCACTAGCGGGGGTCGAGGAGACCCAGTACTTC.

The chain combines TRBV6-5 with TRBJ1-2; D gene uncertain. The V gene's germline CDR1 is MNHEY and CDR2 SVGAGI. V lost 2 bases and J lost 8, with 9 bases in between. CDR3 length: 12 residues. The CDR3 DNA is TGTGCCAGCAGTTACGTGGGCTACGGCTACACCTTC. Translating gives CASSYVGYGYTF.

V is TRBV18 and J is TRBJ1-6; the D is unclear. Germline-derived CDR1 and CDR2 are KGHSH and LQKENI. The ends were cut back, 0 bases at V and 7 bases at J, with 10 bases in the middle. The CDR3 consists of 15 residues. This CDR3 reads CASSPPSGGNSPLHF. Written as DNA, the CDR3 is TGTGCCAGCTCACCACCTTCAGGAGGGAATTCACCCCTCCACTTT.

The chain couples TRBV7-9 to TRBJ2-1; D is undetermined. The germline gives CDR1 SEHNR, CDR2 FQNEAQ (reference sequence). Trimming cost V 5 bases and J 1 base, with 15 bases left between them. CDR3 length: 16 residues. Written as DNA, the CDR3 is TGTGCCAGCAGCCCCGGCGGTGTTGGGTCCTACAATGAGCAGTTCTTC. Amino acids: CASSPGGVGSYNEQFF.

This clone was recorded once. The chain links TRBV6-5 to TRBJ2-7, with 10 bases lining up with TRBD1. From germline, CDR1 is MNHEY and CDR2 SVGAGI. The CDR3 is 15 amino acids. Trimming cost V 5 bases and J 4 bases; bases outside gene matches: 8. The CDR3 DNA reads as TGTGCCAGCAGTCGGCCGGGACAGGGGCGGTACGAGCAGTACTTC. This encodes CASSRPGQGRYEQYF.

This chain joins TRBV27 and TRBJ1-6, with D hard to call. In germline, CDR1 is MNHEY, CDR2 SMNVEV (reference sequence). Trimming removed 2 bases at V and 6 bases at J, with 8 bases between. The CDR3 length is 14 residues. Written as DNA, the CDR3 is TGTGCCAGCAGTTTAGAGCAGTTTAATTCACCCCTCCACTTT. It specifies CASSLEQFNSPLHF.

V gene TRBV29-1 combines with J gene TRBJ1-1; unclear D gene. V lost 4 bases and J lost 1, with 7 bases in between. The CDR3 runs 12 residues. Germline loops: CDR1 SQVTM, CDR2 ANQGSEA. Here the CDR3 reads CSVARTNTEAFF. CDR3 DNA sequence: TGCAGCGTTGCTCGGACGAACACTGAAGCTTTCTTT.

CDR3 residues: CASSAGTSGPMHDTQYF. In nucleotides, the CDR3 is TGTGCCAGCAGTGCCGGGACTAGCGGGCCTATGCACGATACGCAGTATTTT. This sequence joins TRBV6-1 and TRBJ2-3; 12 bases match TRBD2. This CDR3 has 17 amino acids. Germline CDR1 is MNHNS and CDR2 is SASEGT. With V trimmed by 4 bases and J by 6 bases, 11 bases remained unmatched.

This CDR3 is CASSLQGGTGELFF. CDR3 sequence (DNA): TGTGCCAGCAGCTTACAGGGTGGTACCGGGGAGCTGTTTTTT. The gene calls are TRBV5-6 and TRBJ2-2, with D perhaps TRBD1 (6 bases). The ends were cut back, 2 bases at V and 5 bases at J, with 10 bases in the middle. This CDR3 spans 14 amino acids. CDR1 SGHDT and CDR2 YYEEEE come from the germline V gene.

V is TRBV11-1 and J is TRBJ2-7, with unresolved D. This CDR3 spans 14 amino acids. Germline CDR1 and CDR2: SGHAT and FQDESV (reference sequence). Trimming removed 0 bases from V and 6 bases from J, with 12 bases in between. This chain's CDR3 is CASSLALGSPEQYF. Here the CDR3 DNA reads TGTGCCAGCAGCTTAGCGCTAGGCAGCCCCGAGCAGTACTTC. Full variable domain (remainder filled in from reference TRBV11-1 and TRBJ2-7): EAEVAQSPRYKITEKSQAVAFWCDPISGHATLYWYRQILGQGPELLVQFQDESVVDDSQLPKDRFSAERLKGVDSTLKIQPAELGDSAMYLCASSLALGSPEQYFGPGTRLTVT.

This clone has only one observation. The rearrangement uses TRBV19 and TRBJ1-5, with 9 bases matching TRBD1. Germline V lookup: CDR1 LNHDA, CDR2 SQIVND (reference sequence). Trimming cost V 7 bases and J 1 base; bases outside gene matches: 8. There are 16 residues in the CDR3. DNA of the CDR3: TGTGCCAGTACCGATTCCACAGGGGGCAGCAATCAGCCCCAGCATTTT. This gives the protein CASTDSTGGSNQPQHF.

The chain combines TRBV9 with TRBJ2-7; 9 bases are shared with TRBD2. V lost 0 bases to trimming and J lost 5 bases; unmatched junction nucleotides: 9. CDR1 SGDLS and CDR2 YYNGEE come from the germline V gene. This CDR3 is 16 amino acids long. In DNA form, the CDR3 reads TGTGCCAGCAGCGTAGGAGCGGGGGGTTCTGGCCACGAGCAGTACTTC. Translated, it gives CASSVGAGGSGHEQYF.

V gene TRBV14 combines with J gene TRBJ2-6; D not resolved. CDR3 length: 15 residues. V was pared by 1 base and J by 3 bases, with 7 bases between. Germline values: CDR1 SGHDN, CDR2 FVKESK. The CDR3 DNA is TGTGCCAGCAGCCAAGGCCTGCTTGGGGCCAACGTCCTGACTTTC. Translating it yields CASSQGLLGANVLTF.

V gene TRBV18 combines with J gene TRBJ2-7; maybe TRBD1 (6 bases). Trimming removed 3 bases at V and 4 bases at J, with 16 bases between. CDR3 length: 15 amino acids. The germline V gene has CDR1 KGHSH and CDR2 LQKENI. Written as DNA, the CDR3 is TGTGCCAGCTCACCCTATACCGGACAGTTATACGAGCAGTACTTC. Translated, it gives CASSPYTGQLYEQYF.

The V and J genes are TRBV7-8 and TRBJ1-6, with 10 bases aligning to TRBD1. V dropped 1 base and J dropped 8; count of bases not matched to a gene: 14. CDR1 is SGHVS and CDR2 is FQNEAQ in the germline V gene. CDR3 length: 19 amino acids. CDR3 DNA sequence: TGTGCCAGCAGCTTAGGAACGACAGGGGGCGGAGGGGCTGATTCACCCCTCCACTTT. Translation gives CASSLGTTGGGGADSPLHF.

V gene TRBV7-2 combines with J gene TRBJ1-5; D possibly corresponds to TRBD1 (5 bases). In germline, CDR1 is SGHTA, CDR2 FQGNSA. Trimming took 2 bases from V and 3 from J, leaving 11 bases between them. This CDR3 has 15 amino acids. The CDR3 coding sequence is TGTGCCAGCAGCTTAAGGCCGGGACCCAATCAGCCCCAGCATTTT. It specifies CASSLRPGPNQPQHF.